These T cell receptor beta chains were read from a single sample in a study of T-cell memory formation after mild COVID-19. TCRdb reanalysed the 5' RACE reads using MiXCR and keeps one entry per CDR3 protein. The sample includes some 150,000 distinct CDR3 sequences, around 27% of them seen just once. Material: PBMCs or a T cell subset sorted from them (not recorded which). The source of these receptors is an adult woman who had mild COVID-19 (a few samples of this study predate the infection). Cell type and time point are not known. CDR3s include the opening cysteine and the closing phenylalanine or tryptophan. A D gene is named only where the DNA matches it firmly. Not all rows give a size; the values are once, few, many and, for expanded clones, a class.

V: TRBV27; J: TRBJ2-2; D: NA; size: NA; CDR3: CASSLSRGTGELIF; DNA: TGTGCCAGCAGTTTATCCCGCGGCACCGGGGAGCTGATTTTT
V: TRBV7-9; J: TRBJ2-1; D: TRBD2; size: few; CDR3: CASSMGLAGRLSYNEQFF; DNA: TGTGCCAGCAGCATGGGACTAGCGGGGAGACTCTCCTACAATGAGCAGTTCTTC
V: TRBV11-2; J: TRBJ1-2; D: NA; size: few; CDR3: CASSLGTYGYTF; DNA: TGTGCCAGCAGTCTAGGGACGTATGGCTACACCTTC
V: TRBV7-2; J: TRBJ2-7; D: NA; size: few; CDR3: CASSLYRDSYEQYF; DNA: TGTGCCAGCAGCCTGTACAGGGACTCCTACGAGCAGTACTTC
V: TRBV7-9; J: TRBJ2-7; D: NA; size: many; CDR3: CASSFTGSYEQYF; DNA: TGTGCCAGCAGCTTCACGGGGTCCTACGAGCAGTACTTC
V: TRBV7-9; J: TRBJ2-1; D: NA; size: few; CDR3: CASSSTVGRSNEQFF; DNA: TGTGCCAGCAGCTCGACAGTGGGGCGAAGCAATGAGCAGTTCTTC
V: TRBV7-2; J: TRBJ2-1; D: NA; size: few; CDR3: CASSVDGSYNEQFF; DNA: TGTGCCAGCAGCGTGGATGGGTCCTACAATGAGCAGTTCTTC
V: TRBV7-8; J: TRBJ2-3; D: TRBD2; size: NA; CDR3: CASSTRTSGGALSDTKYF; DNA: TGTGCCAGCAGCACCCGGACTAGCGGGGGGGCCTTGTCAGATACGAAGTATTTT
V: TRBV7-9; J: TRBJ2-7; D: TRBD2; size: few; CDR3: CASSSTVSGSGYEQYF; DNA: TGTGCCAGCAGCTCAACCGTTAGCGGGAGTGGCTACGAGCAGTACTTC
V: TRBV10-3; J: TRBJ2-1; D: NA; size: few; CDR3: CAISEEAGTPSYNEQFF; DNA: TGTGCCATCAGTGAGGAGGCTGGGACGCCTTCCTACAATGAGCAGTTCTTC
V: TRBV5-1; J: TRBJ2-1; D: NA; size: few; CDR3: CASSLAGERPYNEQFF; DNA: TGCGCCAGCAGCTTGGCCGGGGAGAGGCCTTACAATGAGCAGTTCTTC
V: TRBV5-8; J: TRBJ2-7; D: NA; size: NA; CDR3: CASSARGSPSYEQYF; DNA: TGTGCCAGCAGCGCCAGGGGTAGTCCATCCTACGAGCAGTACTTC
V: TRBV6-6; J: TRBJ2-3; D: TRBD2; size: few; CDR3: CASSPWASGGTDTQYF; DNA: TGTGCCAGCAGTCCCTGGGCTAGCGGGGGCACAGATACGCAGTATTTT
V: TRBV20-1; J: TRBJ1-2; D: NA; size: few; CDR3: CSAQQPLGGYTF; DNA: TGCAGTGCACAACAGCCCTTGGGGGGCTACACCTTC
V: TRBV7-8; J: TRBJ2-7; D: TRBD2; size: NA; CDR3: CASSLLLLAGGTTPNEQYF; DNA: TGTGCCAGCAGCTTACTTTTACTCGCGGGAGGGACAACTCCTAATGAGCAGTACTTC
V: TRBV5-5; J: TRBJ2-3; D: TRBD1; size: few; CDR3: CASSLVDRETDTQYF; DNA: TGTGCCAGCAGCTTAGTGGACAGGGAAACAGATACGCAGTATTTT
V: TRBV6-2/TRBV6-3; J: TRBJ1-1; D: NA; size: NA; CDR3: CASSYGGADTEAFF; DNA: TGTGCCAGCAGTTACGGGGGGGCCGACACTGAAGCTTTCTTT
V: TRBV12-3/TRBV12-4; J: TRBJ1-2; D: NA; size: NA; CDR3: CASSLEENVNYGYTF; DNA: TGTGCCAGCAGTTTAGAGGAGAACGTCAACTATGGCTACACCTTC